Listed here is a single TCR beta chain. What antigen it recognizes has not been identified. Base quality data are lacking; no much larger clone is found one base away. The library was obtained by the immunoSEQ multiplex PCR assay. For the multiplex PCR, a mixture combining 60 forward primers for TCR Vbeta segments and 13 reverse primers for TCR Jbeta segments was used. A multiplex PCR assay on genomic DNA amplified the CDR3 region of rearranged TCR beta genes. The amplified TCR beta libraries were sequenced on the Illumina HiSeq System as 87-base-pair reads. The paper's data handling went like this. Across the roughly 700 repertoires, a later analysis counted 78 million or so unique TCR beta chains, roughly 11 million of which were shared by at least two donors. Raw reads were error-corrected and collapsed into unique sequences with a nearest-neighbor algorithm that merged closely related sequences to remove PCR and sequencing errors. Alignment of CDR3 sequences to IMGT reference sequences was used to assign V, D and J gene segments. For a sequence to be retained, a match of at least six nucleotides was required to both a V gene segment and a J gene segment. Rearrangements were called productive when the CDR3 lacked stop codons and stayed in frame with V and J; all others were non-productive. CDR3 was defined according to IMGT convention as the region running from the second conserved V-encoded cysteine to the conserved J-encoded phenylalanine. In an earlier analysis of around 600 of the donors, sequences lacking an unambiguous match to a single V gene segment were excluded. In an earlier analysis of more than 500 of the donors, a V segment was called functional when productive rearrangements were above 56.7%, and segregating when the standard deviation between donors exceeded 5%. To diagnose cytomegalovirus status from the catalog of TCR beta chain sequences, a statistical classification framework was built. In a later analysis, TCR nucleotide sequences were compared against IMGT/GENE-DB human TR gene sequences so that V and J genes could be assigned. Using the TCRdist pipeline, a later analysis assigned CDR3 sequences along with most-parsimonious VDJ recombination scenarios. In a later analysis, each TCR beta chain was defined by its CDR3 amino acid sequence together with its V-gene family, and reads without a unique V-gene family were excluded. A later analysis removed 550 to 650 highly shared, low-generation-probability nucleotide sequences to deal with suspected cross-contamination and a sequencing artifact. For each public chain, a later analysis derived a clonal expansion index from normalized ranks of inferred template counts within each repertoire. In a later analysis, generation probabilities were computed using a VDJ recombination model fitted to out-of-frame rearrangements, and the results were checked against IGoR. A later analysis scored TCR-TCR, TCR-HLA and TCR-CMV co-occurrence with hypergeometric tests, applying a repertoire-size bias correction to TCR pairs. A later analysis estimated false discovery rates by permuting HLA or CMV assignments 20 times. In a later analysis, co-occurring TCRs were grouped using DBSCAN, with TCRdist sequence similarity added in when clustering inside HLA-allele-positive subsets. Repertoires with fewer than 30,000 or more than 120,000 public chains, plus five repertoires with anomalous nucleotide sharing, were excluded from co-occurrence clustering. Not all clones reach the TCRdb copy of this immuneACCESS table, which keeps in-frame sequences only. Checked studies attribute under half of the gap to unresolved V genes and leave the rest unexplained. That table supplies the V and J calls and clone size; D and trimming were determined from the DNA. Recorded for this sample are 150,000 to 200,000 clones; roughly 80% of them occurred a single time. The biggest ten clones account for roughly 1.5% of the sample.

These data come from a study of cytomegalovirus exposure and HLA in healthy donors (dated by TCRdb to between 2016 and 2019). Concerning the study at large: An earlier analysis of several hundred of the donors reported about 300 Gb of sequence data and 117 million unique TCR beta sequences obtained from roughly 170 million T cells. An early release that covered fewer than 750 HLA-typed donors contained 300 to 350 gigabases of sequencing data and some 87 million unique TCR sequences. The genetic ancestry cluster associated with self-reported Caucasian donors included about 81% of the approximately 400 genotyped donors. The study was designed to test whether signatures of past pathogen exposure could be identified by cataloging public T cell receptors. Using immunosequencing, the study profiled T cell repertoires from 666 subjects and related those repertoires to cytomegalovirus serostatus. Along with the approximately 700-subject first cohort, a separate validation cohort of around 120 different subjects was used. To predict cytomegalovirus infection status, the study combined high-throughput TCR immunosequencing, statistical association of individual TCRs with disease status, and machine learning. To study patterns of TCR occurrence, a later analysis re-analyzed previously published TCR beta repertoires from hundreds of donors and added high-resolution HLA genotyping. Rather than using new phenotypic data, the later analysis identified candidate immune exposures from TCR beta sequences and from how often those sequences occurred across donors. An earlier analysis of 587 of the donors applied high-throughput TCR beta sequencing to assess whether each TCR beta V gene segment acted as functional or pseudogenic. Donor age, sex, ethnicity and CMV serostatus were compiled alongside the repertoire data. In a later genetic analysis, genome-wide SNP genotypes for 398 of the 666 donors were used, and that subset was treated as a discovery cohort. Every discovery cohort repertoire had been produced on one sequencing platform. Class I and class II HLA loci were covered by the typing at four-digit resolution. Typing coverage differed by locus: A, B, C, DRB1 and DQB1 were typed in roughly 620-630 donors, DQA1 in about 550, DPA1 in roughly 590, and DPB1 in just under 490. Because of strong linkage in the cohort, roughly five DR-DQ haplotypes were treated as single units for association and clustering. Among 300 to 500 genotyped donors of the cohort, an average of about 220,000 unique TCR beta nucleotide sequences was sequenced per donor, of which 15% to 20% were non-productive.

Study-wide findings and limitations: Immune exposure information for the cohort was limited to CMV serostatus. Seventeen rarely observed V segments, including chromosome 9 orphons, were excluded from the earlier analysis of several hundred of the donors because counts were too low. The study gave a list of 150 to 200 TCR beta chains associated with cytomegalovirus. According to the authors, the approach could potentially be generalized to other disease states and immunological phenotypes. According to a later analysis, parvovirus B19, influenza, CMV and Epstein-Barr virus appeared linked to several top co-occurrence clusters. Most TCR sequences were observed very rarely across donors, whereas some public TCRs were present in many individuals. Sequencing depth was assumed to be roughly uniform across donors in the presence/absence analyses, though that assumption may not hold. In a later genetic analysis, a missense DCLRE1C variant was associated with V-gene and J-gene trimming of TCR beta chains, and the association was replicated in an independent cohort. Compared with equally common non-associated chains, HLA-associated TCR beta chains in a later analysis were more clonally expanded and had lower generation probabilities. In a later analysis, most CMV-associated TCR beta chains were found to appear HLA-restricted, with HLA associations seemingly driven largely by CMV exposure. This cohort had only TCR beta chains sequenced, and the lack of alpha or paired-chain data limited which features could be detected. In vitro tests confirmed that a few of the cytomegalovirus-associated TCR beta chains recognize cytomegalovirus antigens. The sequencing pipeline was judged likely to have produced a cluster of highly shared sequence variants as a technical artifact. Broadly in line with IMGT annotations, most TCR beta V segments showed up in productive rearrangements about 87% or about 30% of the time in an earlier analysis of around 600 of the donors. HLA typing was unavailable for some donors at each locus, so association tests used only the typed subset. According to a later analysis, TCR association rates differed among HLA loci, with DRB1 alleles showing the most associated TCRs and HLA-C alleles showing the fewest. Assigning TCR associations to individual alleles was difficult when HLA alleles, especially DR and DQ, strongly co-occurred. A later genetic analysis reported fewer N-insertions in productive TCRs among donors in an Asian-associated ancestry cluster than the approximately 700-donor mean. Correlated functional status among segregating V segments might be attributable to linkage disequilibrium, but an unknown experimental factor could not be ruled out. In both the original and validation cohorts, the classifier was reported to diagnose cytomegalovirus status with high specificity and sensitivity. A further reported finding was that TCR beta sequences accurately predicted the HLA-A and HLA-B alleles for most subjects in the first cohort. In a later analysis, 16,951 TCR beta sequences were associated with specific HLA alleles at a false discovery rate of 0.05.

The cohort comprised some 680 healthy bone marrow donors. Cohort members were all nominally healthy when sampled, although unrecorded immune exposures were likely present. The donor was CMV seronegative and was included in the group of approximately 350 seronegative cohort members. Every donor gave a peripheral blood sample, and the peripheral blood mononuclear cells from that sample were used for TCR beta sequencing. Genomic DNA was extracted from the blood cell samples with the Qiagen DNeasy Blood Extraction Kit. The sample taken for sequencing was PBMCs. This receptor was identified in a woman aged 18-35 years in good health and CMV-seronegative.

The DNA sequence is given as TGTGCCAGCAGCCCAACTCTCGATTCCGGGGAGCTGTTTTTT. It translates as CASSPTLDSGELFF. The chain is made from TRBV9 and TRBJ2-2; there is no confident call for the D gene. From its cysteine to its phenylalanine, the CDR3 spans 14 amino acids. CDR3 DNA is the only sequence kept; it has 42 bases, read in frame from the first base. The germline V gene provides CDR1 SGDLS and CDR2 YYNGEE. V is cut by 4 bases and J by 6 bases, and the space between the germline ends is 13 bases. Here the CDR3 is joined to the reference TRBV9 and TRBJ2-2 genes, and the full variable domain is: DSGVTQTPKHLITATGQRVTLRCSPRSGDLSVYWYQQSLDQGLQFLIQYYNGEERAKGNILERFSAQQFPDLHSELNLSSLELGDSALYFCASSPTLDSGELFFGEGSRLTVL.